The clone carrying this TCR beta chain has more than one count but fewer than ten. Data came from immunoSEQ multiplex PCR; TCRdb stores just in-frame clones and leaves some out. This table holds about 21,000 clones, approximately 86% found once. CDR3 length equals 15 residues. Germline CDR1 SGHNT, CDR2 YYREEE (reference sequence). V was clipped by 1 base and J by 4 bases; unmatched bases: 4. The data derive from a study of chemoradiotherapy in HPV16-positive cancers. Study-level background: Candidate HPV-specific clones and shared TCR motifs came from a couple of HPV16-positive patients.

The source is a human donor with HPV-associated anogenital cancer. The chain has TRBV5-4 and TRBJ2-1, with 8 bases lining up with TRBD2. The specimen was blood, collected from a patient who underwent chemoradiotherapy. The CDR3, as DNA: TGTGCCAGCAGCTTGCAGCGGGGGAATTACAATGAGCAGTTCTTC. As protein: CASSLQRGNYNEQFF. Drawing the rest from reference TRBV5-4 and TRBJ2-1, the complete variable domain is ETGVTQSPTHLIKTRGQQVTLRCSSQSGHNTVSWYQQALGQGPQFIFQYYREEENGRGNFPPRFSGLQFPNYSSELNVNALELDDSALYLCASSLQRGNYNEQFFGPGTRLTVL.